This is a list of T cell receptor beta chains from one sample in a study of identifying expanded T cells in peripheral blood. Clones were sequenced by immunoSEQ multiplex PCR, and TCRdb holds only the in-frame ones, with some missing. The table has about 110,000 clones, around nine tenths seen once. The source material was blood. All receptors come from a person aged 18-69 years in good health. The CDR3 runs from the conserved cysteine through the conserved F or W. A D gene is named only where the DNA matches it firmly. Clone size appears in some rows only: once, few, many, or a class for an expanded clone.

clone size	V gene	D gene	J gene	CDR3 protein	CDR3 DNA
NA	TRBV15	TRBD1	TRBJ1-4	CATNRDGSTGGEKLFF	TGTGCCACCAACAGAGATGGTTCGACAGGGGGGGAAAAACTGTTTTTT
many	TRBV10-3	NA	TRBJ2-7	CAISESGAGTVEQYF	TGTGCCATCAGTGAATCAGGGGCCGGGACGGTCGAGCAGTACTTC
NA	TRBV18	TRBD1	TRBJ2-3	CASSSGTGGGSDTQYF	TGTGCCAGCTCATCAGGGACAGGGGGCGGGTCAGATACGCAGTATTTT
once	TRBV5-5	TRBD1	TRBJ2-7	CASSRRGDRGSYEQYF	TGTGCCAGCAGCCGCAGAGGGGACAGGGGTTCCTACGAGCAGTACTTC
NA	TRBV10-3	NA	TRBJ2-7	CAIRDRASYEQYF	TGTGCCATCAGGGACAGAGCCTCCTACGAGCAGTACTTC
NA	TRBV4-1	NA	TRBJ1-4	CASSPMRGGTNEKLFF	TGCGCCAGCAGCCCTATGAGGGGGGGGACTAATGAAAAACTGTTTTTT
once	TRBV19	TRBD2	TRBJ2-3	CASSSAVRLAGTDTQYF	TGTGCCAGTAGCTCCGCGGTGCGGCTAGCGGGCACAGATACGCAGTATTTT
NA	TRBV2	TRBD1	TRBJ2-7	CASSPGQGSYEQYF	TGTGCCAGCAGCCCGGGACAGGGCTCCTACGAGCAGTACTTC
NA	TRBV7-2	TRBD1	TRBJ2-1	CASSLGGTGSYNEQFF	TGTGCCAGCAGCTTAGGAGGGACAGGCTCCTACAATGAGCAGTTCTTC
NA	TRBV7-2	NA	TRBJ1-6	CASSIQQTAPLHF	TGTGCCAGCAGCATACAACAGACGGCACCCCTCCACTTT
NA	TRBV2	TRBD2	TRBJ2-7	CASSQTGGRSYEQYF	TGTGCCAGCAGTCAAACGGGGGGACGGAGCTACGAGCAGTACTTC
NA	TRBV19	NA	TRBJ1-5	CASSIRGTSNQPQHF	TGTGCCAGTAGTATACGGGGAACTAGCAATCAGCCCCAGCATTTT
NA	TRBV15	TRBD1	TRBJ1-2	CATRPEQGAYGYTF	TGTGCCACCAGGCCAGAACAGGGGGCCTATGGCTACACCTTC
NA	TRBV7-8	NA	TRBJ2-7	CASSLGGALYEQYF	TGTGCCAGCAGCTTAGGGGGGGCCCTCTACGAGCAGTACTTC
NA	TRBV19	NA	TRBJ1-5	CASSIAGSQPQHF	TGTGCCAGTAGTATTGCAGGGAGTCAGCCCCAGCATTTT
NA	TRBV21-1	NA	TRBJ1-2	CASSKAQGDCYGYTF	TGTGCCAGCAGCAAAGCTCAGGGGGATTGCTATGGCTACACCTTC
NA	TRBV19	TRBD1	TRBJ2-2	CASRLDRGDPNTGELFF	TGTGCCAGTAGACTTGACAGGGGGGATCCGAACACCGGGGAGCTGTTTTTT
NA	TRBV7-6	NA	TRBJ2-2	CASSLVLGTGELFF	TGTGCCAGCAGCTTAGTTTTGGGAACCGGGGAGCTGTTTTTT
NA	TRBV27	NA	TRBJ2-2	CASSLSLPFYTGELFF	TGTGCCAGCAGTTTATCCCTTCCGTTCTACACCGGGGAGCTGTTTTTT
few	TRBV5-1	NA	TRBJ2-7	CASSDQGNEQYF	TGCGCCAGCAGCGATCAGGGGAACGAGCAGTACTTC
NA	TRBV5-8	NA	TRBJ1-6	CASSFGEGWNWSPLHF	TGTGCCAGCAGCTTTGGGGAAGGGTGGAATTGGTCACCCCTCCACTTT
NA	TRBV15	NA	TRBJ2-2	CATSRVQTANSNTGELFF	TGTGCCACCAGCAGAGTTCAGACAGCCAACTCGAACACCGGGGAGCTGTTTTTT
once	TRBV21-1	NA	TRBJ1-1	CASSKPGSPRAEAFF	TGTGCCAGCAGCAAACCCGGGTCCCCGAGGGCTGAAGCTTTCTTT
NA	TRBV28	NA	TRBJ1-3	CASMRATGNTIYF	TGTGCCAGCATGAGGGCTACGGGAAACACCATATATTTT
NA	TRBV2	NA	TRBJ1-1	CASSVEGRTEAFF	TGTGCCAGCAGTGTGGAGGGGAGGACTGAAGCTTTCTTT
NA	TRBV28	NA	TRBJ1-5	CASSLLNQPQHF	TGTGCCAGCAGTTTATTAAATCAGCCCCAGCATTTT
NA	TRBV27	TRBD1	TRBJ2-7	CASSLGGGQGSYEQYF	TGTGCCAGCAGTTTGGGGGGGGGACAGGGCTCCTACGAGCAGTACTTC
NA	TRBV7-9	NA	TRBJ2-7	CASSGGPSYEQYF	TGTGCCAGCTCCGGGGGGCCCTCCTACGAGCAGTACTTC
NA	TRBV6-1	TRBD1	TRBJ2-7	CASTAETGRPYEQYF	TGTGCCAGCACCGCGGAGACAGGGAGACCCTACGAGCAGTACTTC
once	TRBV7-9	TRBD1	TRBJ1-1	CASSSDRGFEAFF	TGTGCCAGCAGCTCGGACAGGGGGTTTGAAGCTTTCTTT
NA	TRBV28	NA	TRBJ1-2	CASATYYGYTF	TGTGCCAGCGCCACCTACTATGGCTACACCTTC
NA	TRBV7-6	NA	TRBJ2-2	CASSKPGWPELFF	TGTGCCAGCAGCAAACCTGGTTGGCCGGAGCTGTTTTTT
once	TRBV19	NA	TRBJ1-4	CASSIGIRNEKLFF	TGTGCCAGTAGTATCGGGATACGAAATGAAAAACTGTTTTTT
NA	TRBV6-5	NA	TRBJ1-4	CASMGGGLEKLFF	TGTGCCAGCATGGGAGGCGGGCTCGAAAAACTGTTTTTT
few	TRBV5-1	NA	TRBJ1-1	CASSLEGLGTEAFF	TGCGCCAGCAGCTTGGAGGGGCTGGGCACTGAAGCTTTCTTT
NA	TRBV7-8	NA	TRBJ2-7	CASSLVASSFQPYEQYF	TGTGCCAGCAGCTTAGTTGCCTCCTCCTTTCAACCCTACGAGCAGTACTTC
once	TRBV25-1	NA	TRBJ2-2	CASSLRGRGTGELFF	TGTGCCAGCAGTCTCAGGGGACGGGGCACCGGGGAGCTGTTTTTT
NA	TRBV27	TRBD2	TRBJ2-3	CASSLRGSLAGGPKDTQYF	TGTGCCAGCAGTCTGAGGGGGTCACTAGCGGGGGGGCCAAAAGATACGCAGTATTTT
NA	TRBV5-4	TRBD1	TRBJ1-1	CASTQTEGTGSEAFF	TGTGCCAGCACTCAAACTGAGGGGACAGGCTCTGAAGCTTTCTTT
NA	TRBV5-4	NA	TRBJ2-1	CASSLVESLGEQFF	TGTGCCAGCAGCTTGGTTGAGTCCTTGGGTGAGCAGTTCTTC
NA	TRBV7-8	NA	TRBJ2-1	CASSLGGRNEQFF	TGTGCCAGCAGCTTGGGAGGAAGGAATGAGCAGTTCTTC
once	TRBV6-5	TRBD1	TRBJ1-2	CASSGDRDYGYTF	TGTGCCAGCAGTGGGGACAGGGACTATGGCTACACCTTC
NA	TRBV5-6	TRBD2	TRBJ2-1	CASSLSLVAGGPRQFF	TGTGCCAGCAGCTTGTCGTTAGTAGCGGGGGGGCCCCGGCAGTTCTTC
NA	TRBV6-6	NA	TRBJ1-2	CASSTPGKDYGYTF	TGTGCCAGCAGTACCCCAGGGAAGGACTATGGCTACACCTTC